This T cell receptor (beta chain) originates from a study of vaccination and CD4 T cells after COVID-19. Study context: Two doses of either BNT162b2 or mRNA-1273 vaccine went to participants.

Losses at the gene ends were 2 bases for V and 3 bases for J; bases not matched to a gene: 3. This CDR3 region has 15 residues. Germline-derived CDR1 and CDR2 are LNHNV and YYDKDF (reference sequence). Study results and limitations: Convalescent patients saw a median roughly 85% of their reactive clones show up only after vaccination. There were relatively few convalescent patients studied, and there were no early post-infection timepoints.

The treatment: roughly 11-day PBMC culture with coronavirus spike peptide pools or control peptides (ViraFEST assay). CD4+ T-cell collection from the unexposed donor predated the COVID-19 pandemic (2011-2018). Wells that each held fewer than 2.5 million PBMCs were cultured with 8 to 10 IU/ml IL-2 and roughly 10 ug/ml peptide pools. As to this clonotype: Its specificity is unknown.

At the Johns Hopkins FTIC core, DNA taken from cultured CD4+ T cells was sequenced by way of the Oncomine TCR Beta short-read assay. Someone extracted genomic DNA from cultured CD4+ T cells. A single record per CDR3 protein comes from TCRdb applying MiXCR to the PCR reads. The sample yields 6,000 to 10,000 distinct CDR3 sequences, around 32% seen once. The rearrangement links TRBV15 to TRBJ2-3; TRBD2 aligns across 9 bases. This TCR was sampled from a human donor in good health. Input material: CD4+ T cells from blood, cultured in vitro. CDR3 nucleotides: TGTGCCACCAGCAGACCAGCGGGAGGAACAGATACGCAGTATTTT. This sequence encodes CATSRPAGGTDTQYF.